A single T cell receptor (beta chain) is shown here with its context. Its antigen is unidentified. This entry comes from a study of T cell repertoires in cytomegalovirus infection. Study-wide background: Signatures in public TCR beta sequences pointed to both CMV infection and matching HLA type. Whole-study results and caveats: Cumulative public TCR beta family frequency identified CMV carriers with the relevant HLA. CMV-specific TCR beta clonotypes restricted by HLA-C were the ones dominating the ex vivo response.

V dropped 0 bases and J dropped 6 bases, with 12 bases sitting between them. The germline gives CDR1 GTSNPN, CDR2 SVGIG (reference sequence). The length of the CDR3 is 14 residues. In TCRdb, the reads were re-called with MiXCR into one record per CDR3 protein. The data show about 97,000 distinct CDR3 sequences, more than 15% seen once. This sequence was found in a human donor in good health (CMV status not recorded). Some clones in this sample may be carry-over from other donors' samples. V and J are TRBV30 and TRBJ1-5; D is ambiguous. The source material was PBMCs. The CDR3 loop reads CAWSVQYEGQPQHF. The CDR3 DNA reads TGTGCCTGGAGTGTACAGTATGAGGGTCAGCCCCAGCATTTT.